One T cell receptor beta chain is described in this entry. These data are taken from a study of cytomegalovirus exposure and HLA in healthy donors. The V end lost 8 bases, the J end lost 11 bases, and 22 bases lay between the germline ends. CDR3 length: 15 amino acids. Germline CDR1 and CDR2: MNHEY and SVGAGI. Primers for the PCR totalled 60 Vbeta and 13 Jbeta. Using immunoSEQ multiplex PCR, the repertoire was profiled, and TCRdb retains in-frame clones only, with some absent. The sample includes approximately 44,000 clones, 50% to 75% of them seen just once. This rearrangement joins TRBV6-5 to TRBJ1-6; possible D gene TRBD1, 5 bases. The TCR was taken from a human donor in good health. The sample comprised PBMCs. CDR3 nucleotide sequence: TGTGCCAGCGGAAGACAGCAAAATATAGGTGCACCCCTCCACTTT. The encoded protein is CASGRQQNIGAPLHF.